This T cell receptor beta chain was identified during a study of Tregs in tolerant kidney transplant recipients. This clone has just one count. The CDR3 spans 14 residues. Trimming shortened V by 0 bases and J by 5 bases, and 11 bases separated the two germline ends. CDR1 is SGHRS and CDR2 is YFSETQ in the germline V gene. Libraries were prepared by immunoSEQ multiplex PCR; TCRdb keeps only in-frame clonotypes and omits some of them. The sample carries around 75,000 clones, 70% to 90% recorded once. This chain joins TRBV5-1 and TRBJ2-5; no clear D gene. Sequencing was performed on CD4+ T cells from blood, taken before the transplant. The TCR originated in a human donor who received a combined kidney and bone marrow transplant. The CDR3 coding sequence is TGCGCCAGCAGCTTGGAAGCCGGTTCGGAGACCCAGTACTTC. Protein product: CASSLEAGSETQYF.